These 28 T cell receptor beta chains share one sample of origin, sequenced in a study of naive and memory T cell subsets. The beta constant-region primer was an equimolar mix of two oligonucleotides covering TRBC1 and TRBC2. Ligated cDNA was amplified by four rounds of PCR with nested alpha and beta constant-region primers and SP2. TCRdb re-derived calls from the UMI-ligation and nested PCR reads in MiXCR, one entry per CDR3 protein. The sample lists over 90,000 distinct CDR3 sequences; around 11% were seen once. Their antigens are not known. Study observations and caveats: Naive repertoires, especially CD8, held a few larger clonotypes, possibly memory cells re-expressing CD45RA.

The material sequenced was naive CD4+ T cells from blood. The receptors here all came from a human donor in good health.

The chain has TRBV6-6 and TRBJ2-2; D is possibly TRBD2 (6 bases). Trimming took 8 bases from V and 4 from J, leaving 20 bases between them. The CDR3 consists of 16 residues. Per the germline V gene, CDR1 is MNHNY and CDR2 is SVGAGI (reference sequence). The CDR3 loop is CASRPSGSGATGELFF. The CDR3, as DNA: TGTGCCAGCCGGCCCTCCGGGAGCGGCGCCACCGGGGAGCTGTTTTTT.

This clonotype was detected only a few times. This sequence joins TRBV7-8 and TRBJ2-5; D unresolved. V was trimmed by 2 bases and J by 1 base, leaving 8 bases between them. Per the germline V gene, CDR1 is SGHVS and CDR2 is FQNEAQ. The CDR3 is made up of 14 amino acids. The CDR3 here is CASSLLRFQETQYF. The CDR3 DNA follows: TGTGCCAGCAGCTTATTACGGTTCCAAGAGACCCAGTACTTC.

The chain links TRBV6-2 or TRBV6-3 to TRBJ1-2; D ambiguous. The CDR3 is made up of 11 amino acids. The V gene lost 6 bases and the J gene lost 7 bases, with 9 bases spanning the gap. CDR1 MNHEY and CDR2 SVGEGT come from the germline V gene. The CDR3 region is CASSPDIGYTF. The DNA for the CDR3 is TGTGCCAGCAGCCCCGACATTGGCTACACCTTC.

The chain has TRBV18 and TRBJ2-6, with D hard to call. CDR1 is KGHSH, CDR2 LQKENI, per germline. Trimming shortened V by 5 bases and J by 4 bases, and 9 bases separated the two germline ends. The CDR3 consists of 14 residues. CDR3 in DNA: TGTGCCAGCTCAGAATTCTTCGGGGCCAACGTCCTGACTTTC. It encodes CASSEFFGANVLTF.

This clonotype has at least ten counts. The chain combines TRBV4-3 with TRBJ2-7; tentatively, D is TRBD2 (6 bases). Trimming pared 0 bases from V and 1 base from J, leaving 16 bases between. The CDR3 is made up of 17 amino acids. Germline-derived CDR1 and CDR2 are LGHNA and YSLEER. CDR3 sequence (DNA): TGCGCCAGCAGCCAAGATCTTGGAGGGAGCAAGTCCTACGAGCAGTACTTC. Protein: CASSQDLGGSKSYEQYF.

This clonotype was counted ten times or more. The V and J genes are TRBV6-6 and TRBJ1-2, with 8 bases fitting TRBD1. This CDR3 is built from 15 residues. V was pared by 6 bases and J by 4 bases, with 10 bases of the junction left unmatched. Germline loops: CDR1 MNHNY, CDR2 SVGAGI (reference sequence). The CDR3 protein is CASRVPDRAFYGYTF. In DNA, the CDR3 is TGTGCCAGCAGGGTCCCGGACAGGGCATTCTATGGCTACACCTTC.

This clonotype was counted a few times. V and J are TRBV12-3 or TRBV12-4 and TRBJ2-1, with 7 bases lining up with TRBD2. Trimming took 6 bases from V and 7 from J; bases not matched to a gene: 9. The CDR3 covers 14 residues. CDR3 loop: CASRGAGRGNEQFF. CDR3 DNA sequence: TGTGCCAGCAGAGGAGCGGGACGGGGTAATGAGCAGTTCTTC.

This clonotype was seen more than once but under ten times. The gene calls are TRBV20-1 and TRBJ1-6; a possible D gene is TRBD1 (5 bases). Trimming left V 3 bases short and J 0 bases short, with 9 bases between. This CDR3 comprises 15 residues. Germline-derived CDR1 and CDR2 are DFQATT and SNEGSKA (reference sequence). The CDR3 spells CSARGGSSYNSPLHF. CDR3 coding DNA: TGCAGTGCTAGGGGGGGGAGCTCCTATAATTCACCCCTCCACTTT.

This clonotype was seen ten or more times. This chain connects TRBV20-1 to TRBJ2-7; D perhaps matches TRBD2 (5 bases). The CDR3 is made up of 14 amino acids. V was clipped by 3 bases and J by 0 bases, with 12 bases between them. Germline V lookup: CDR1 DFQATT, CDR2 SNEGSKA (reference sequence). As DNA, the CDR3 is TGCAGTGCTAGCTGGAGCGGCGCCTCCTACGAGCAGTACTTC. Translated: CSASWSGASYEQYF.

The chain carries TRBV5-1 and TRBJ2-1; D possibly uses TRBD1 or TRBD2 (7 bases each). The CDR3 sequence is 17 residues long. The germline V gene has CDR1 SGHRS and CDR2 YFSETQ. V lost 0 bases and J lost 4, with 17 bases in between. DNA for the CDR3: TGCGCCAGCAGCTTGGGACAGGGCGGGAGCAGATACAATGAGCAGTTCTTC. It is translated as CASSLGQGGSRYNEQFF.

In this sample, this clonotype turned up a few times. The rearrangement joins TRBV19 to TRBJ1-5; 9 nucleotides line up with TRBD1. The trim removed 3 bases at V and 2 bases at J, leaving 8 bases unmatched. Germline V gives CDR1 LNHDA, CDR2 SQIVND (reference sequence). The CDR3 covers 17 residues. CDR3 bases: TGTGCCAGTAGTATTCTGAGGGACAGGGAGGGCAATCAGCCCCAGCATTTT. Translating it yields CASSILRDREGNQPQHF.

The J gene is TRBJ1-3, the V gene TRBV5-5; maybe TRBD1 (6 bases). CDR3 length: 16 residues. Trimming left V 4 bases short and J 2 bases short, with 16 bases between. Germline CDR1 is SGHKS and CDR2 is YYEKEE (reference sequence). CDR3 nucleotide sequence: TGTGCCAGCAGCGATCTCAGGGGAGCGCCTGGAAACACCATATATTTT. Protein product: CASSDLRGAPGNTIYF. The entire variable domain, with the rest obtained from reference TRBV5-5 and TRBJ1-3, is as follows: DAGVTQSPTHLIKTRGQQVTLRCSPISGHKSVSWYQQVLGQGPQFIFQYYEKEERGRGNFPDRFSARQFPNYSSELNVNALLLGDSALYLCASSDLRGAPGNTIYFGEGSWLTVV.

This clonotype was picked up many times. The rearrangement uses TRBV28 and TRBJ1-2; tentatively, D is TRBD1 (5 bases). This CDR3 is 13 amino acids long. The germline V gene encodes CDR1 MDHEN and CDR2 SYDVKM. Trimming removed 1 base from V and 8 bases from J, with 11 bases in between. CDR3 protein: CASSLFRDWGYTF. Here the CDR3 DNA reads TGTGCCAGCAGTTTATTCCGGGACTGGGGCTACACCTTC.

This clonotype has more than one count but fewer than ten. V and J are TRBV12-3 or TRBV12-4 and TRBJ2-1; tentatively, D is TRBD2 (7 bases). The CDR3 contains 15 residues. The germline V and J ends were trimmed by 7 bases and 3 bases, with 16 bases remaining between them. CDR3 sequence reads: CASTLGGGLYNEQFF. In DNA, the CDR3 is TGTGCCAGCACCCTTGGGGGGGGGCTCTACAATGAGCAGTTCTTC.

The chain combines TRBV5-1 with TRBJ1-1, with 7 bases fitting TRBD1. Germline CDR1 reads SGHRS; CDR2 reads YFSETQ. The V segment lost 0 bases and the J segment 1 base; nucleotides outside the gene matches: 3. The CDR3 totals 15 residues. The CDR3 nucleotides are TGCGCCAGCAGCTTGGTGACAGGGTCGAACACTGAAGCTTTCTTT. Translation gives CASSLVTGSNTEAFF.

This clonotype has a handful of counts. The J gene is TRBJ2-5, the V gene TRBV20-1; TRBD1 agrees at 7 bases. Germline V gene data show CDR1 as DFQATT and CDR2 as SNEGSKA (reference sequence). The CDR3 length is 14 residues. The J segment lost 6 bases and the V segment lost 0 bases, leaving 7 bases of the junction unmatched. This CDR3 reads CSAREDRTVQTQYF. The CDR3 DNA follows: TGCAGTGCTAGAGAGGACAGGACGGTCCAGACCCAGTACTTC.

This clonotype was found a few times. The V and J genes are TRBV20-1 and TRBJ2-5, with TRBD2 matching 16 bases. Germline V gene lookup returns CDR1 DFQATT and CDR2 SNEGSKA (reference sequence). The V and J ends lost 5 bases and 5 bases, in that order; junction bases with no gene match: 8. The CDR3 is made up of 16 amino acids. The CDR3 reads CSAPGTSGRARETQYF. Here the CDR3 DNA reads TGCAGTGCTCCCGGGACTAGCGGGAGGGCCCGTGAGACCCAGTACTTC.

In this sample, this clonotype turned up a few times. The chain couples TRBV12-3 or TRBV12-4 to TRBJ2-1; TRBD1 might be the D (5 bases). The CDR3 is 15 residues long. V was shortened by 4 bases and J by 6 bases, with 16 bases between the two germline ends. This CDR3 reads CASSSSDSSVNEQFF. Here the CDR3 DNA reads TGTGCCAGCAGTTCCTCCGACAGCAGCGTCAATGAGCAGTTCTTC.

This clonotype was seen ten or more times. CDR3 DNA sequence: TGCGCCAGCAGTGAGTATGGCCTAACCTTGGGTCTTAATGAGCAGTTCTTC. It translates to CASSEYGLTLGLNEQFF. The rearrangement uses TRBV10-1 and TRBJ2-1; D ambiguous. The CDR3 totals 17 residues. Per germline, CDR1 WNHNN and CDR2 SYGVQD (reference sequence). The V end was cut by 1 base, the J end by 7 bases, with 20 bases between.

This clonotype was counted many times. The chain is built from TRBV29-1 and TRBJ1-2; D is uncertain. Per the germline V gene, CDR1 is SQVTM and CDR2 is ANQGSEA. V gave up 5 bases and J gave up 8 bases, with 15 bases separating them. The CDR3 is made up of 12 amino acids. The DNA for the CDR3 is TGCAGCGTTCAAGTCCGAGTGCGGGGCTACACCTTC. Amino acids: CSVQVRVRGYTF.

This clonotype showed up just a few times. The V and J genes are TRBV18 and TRBJ1-2, with 8 bases identical to TRBD1. Germline V lookup: CDR1 KGHSH, CDR2 LQKENI. CDR3 length: 14 residues. V shed 5 bases and J 4 bases; nucleotides not matched to a gene: 6. The CDR3 sequence is CASSSGQESYGYTF. CDR3 bases: TGTGCCAGCTCATCGGGACAGGAGAGCTATGGCTACACCTTC.

In this sample, this clonotype turned up a few times. The gene calls are TRBV5-1 and TRBJ2-3; 9 bases are shared with TRBD2. The germline gives CDR1 SGHRS, CDR2 YFSETQ. After removal of 3 bases from V and 6 bases from J, the junction contained 5 bases not matched to a gene. The CDR3 totals 14 residues. The chain's CDR3 is CASSSRTSDDTQYF. The CDR3 DNA follows: TGCGCCAGCAGCTCGCGGACTAGCGACGATACGCAGTATTTT.

This clonotype occurred a few times. The chain combines TRBV21-1 with TRBJ2-1; TRBD2 is the table's D call, not checked against the DNA. TRBV21-1 is recorded as a pseudogene. CDR3 size: 16 residues. The CDR3 reads CASSEVIAGEKCEQFF. CDR3 nucleotide sequence: TGTGCCAGCAGCGAGGTTATAGCGGGAGAGAAATGCGAGCAGTTCTTC.

The chain combines TRBV15 with TRBJ1-1; D gene ambiguous. CDR3 size: 14 residues. Trimming shortened V by 2 bases and J by 4 bases, and 11 bases separated the two germline ends. The germline V gene has CDR1 LNHNV and CDR2 YYDKDF (reference sequence). The CDR3 DNA reads TGTGCCACCAGCAGACTGGGTGGAGGCACTGAAGCTTTCTTT. Protein sequence: CATSRLGGGTEAFF.

The chain combines TRBV5-1 with TRBJ2-2, with TRBD1 matching over 8 bases. Trimming took 9 bases from V and 2 from J; bases not matched to a gene: 12. The CDR3 is 16 residues long. Germline CDR1 is SGHRS and CDR2 is YFSETQ. The CDR3 here is CATSPSGGSNTGELFF. The CDR3 DNA follows: TGCGCCACCTCGCCCTCAGGGGGCTCTAACACCGGGGAGCTGTTTTTT.

This clonotype was counted only a few times. The chain has TRBV20-1 and TRBJ2-1; possibly TRBD2 for D (5 bases). CDR3 length equals 13 residues. Germline CDR1 DFQATT, CDR2 SNEGSKA (reference sequence). CDR3 residues: CSGMTTPYNEQFF. The CDR3 DNA reads TGCAGCGGGATGACTACCCCATACAATGAGCAGTTCTTC.

This clonotype was counted only a few times. The CDR3 sequence is CASHGDLRTDTQYF. In nucleotides, the CDR3 is TGTGCCAGTCATGGGGACCTCCGCACAGATACGCAGTATTTT. This chain links TRBV19 with TRBJ2-3; D tentatively fits TRBD1 or TRBD2 (5 bases each). V was trimmed by 8 bases and J by 1 base, leaving 13 bases between them. This CDR3 has 14 residues. Germline CDR1 and CDR2: LNHDA and SQIVND (reference sequence).

The chain carries TRBV12-3 or TRBV12-4 and TRBJ1-1, with D perhaps matching TRBD1 (5 bases). V lost 3 bases to trimming and J lost 6 bases, with 17 bases between them. The CDR3 spans 15 residues. Here the CDR3 DNA reads TGTGCCAGCAGTTTCCAGGTCGGGGGGTCTTCTGAAGCTTTCTTT. Translation: CASSFQVGGSSEAFF.